This entry describes one T cell receptor beta chain. Its antigen remains unknown. The data belong to a study of regulatory T cells in long-lasting Graves disease. Overall study findings and caveats: Whereas approximately 950 public clonotypes were shared by new patients, persistent patients shared more, at some 3,000. Patients with persistent disease showed a bias toward TRBV28, TRBJ1-2 and TRBJ2-5.

Between the trimmed V and J ends, which lost 4 bases and 0 bases, there was a span of 16 bases. The CDR3 has 17 residues. In germline, CDR1 is SGHNT, CDR2 YYREEE (reference sequence). Noted time point: persistent/refractory GD, antithyroid drugs over 5 years with positive TRAb. RNA isolated from PBMCs was used to make the TCR library. Patients all came to the study from an endocrinology department in Xi'an, China. Building of the TCR beta libraries involved iRepertoire HTBI primers and Arm-PCR of CDR3 regions. One entry per CDR3 protein, called by TCRdb with MiXCR from the multiplex PCR reads. The sample contains some 340,000 distinct CDR3 sequences, around 23% of which appear only once.

The rearrangement links TRBV5-4 to TRBJ2-2; a weak D match, TRBD2 (5 bases). The specimen was peripheral blood mononuclear cells (PBMCs), collected when the disease was refractory, from a patient treated with antithyroid drugs. This sequence was found in a middle-aged woman with Graves disease. This CDR3 is CASSRHPSGTNTGELFF. In DNA, the CDR3 is TGTGCCAGCAGCCGCCACCCCTCCGGGACGAACACCGGGGAGCTGTTTTTT.